Following are 20 T cell receptor beta chains from one sample sequenced in a study of shared clonotypes between healthy human individuals. Only in-frame clones appear in the TCRdb table, and some are missing; sequencing was by immunoSEQ multiplex PCR. The table has approximately 2.4 million clones, more than 90% seen once. Sample: naive CD4+ T cells sorted from blood. Subset meaning: CD45RA+ positively selected. The source of these receptors is a man aged 18 to 29 in good health.

This chain uses TRBV2 with TRBJ2-2; unclear D gene. The germline V and J ends were trimmed by 7 bases and 6 bases, with 6 bases remaining between them. The CDR3 extends over 11 amino acids. Germline CDR1 reads SNHLY; CDR2 reads FYNNEI. In DNA form, the CDR3 reads TGTGCCAGCACAGTGGCCGGGGAGCTGTTTTTT. The encoded protein is CASTVAGELFF.

This chain uses TRBV7-2 with TRBJ1-5; TRBD1 might be the D (5 bases). The ends were cut back, 2 bases at V and 6 bases at J, with 11 bases in the middle. CDR1 and CDR2 from the germline V gene are SGHTA and FQGNSA. The CDR3 is 14 amino acids. CDR3 DNA: TGTGCCAGCAGCTTAAGCAGGGATAGTCAGCCCCAGCATTTT. The encoded protein is CASSLSRDSQPQHF.

The rearrangement joins TRBV6-1 to TRBJ1-5; D perhaps matches TRBD1 (6 bases). V gave up 6 bases and J gave up 7 bases, with 13 bases separating them. Germline values: CDR1 MNHNS, CDR2 SASEGT. This CDR3 region has 13 residues. The CDR3 sequence is CASRYRDSQPQHF. The DNA of the CDR3 is TGTGCCAGCAGGTACAGGGATAGCCAGCCCCAGCATTTT.

Details on this clone: The same CDR3 can be traced to other DNA sequences in this sample. The chain links TRBV9 to TRBJ1-2, with a tentative D call TRBD1 (5 bases). Germline loops: CDR1 SGDLS, CDR2 YYNGEE. There are 13 residues in the CDR3. V was shortened by 2 bases and J by 5 bases, with 10 bases between the two germline ends. The CDR3 reads CASSVGQGYGYTF. As DNA, the CDR3 is TGTGCCAGCAGCGTGGGGCAGGGTTATGGCTACACCTTC.

This clone was counted a single time. This chain connects TRBV2 to TRBJ2-5; 9 nucleotides line up with TRBD2. J was trimmed by 1 base and V by 6 bases; bases with no gene match: 3. CDR1 and CDR2 (germline): SNHLY, FYNNEI. The CDR3 contains 14 residues. This CDR3 reads CASRKREVQETQYF. In DNA form, the CDR3 reads TGTGCCAGCAGGAAGCGGGAGGTCCAAGAGACCCAGTACTTC.

This chain uses TRBV18 with TRBJ2-1; 10 positions agree with TRBD2. V was clipped by 8 bases and J by 6 bases; unmatched bases: 7. Germline V lookup: CDR1 KGHSH, CDR2 LQKENI. CDR3 length: 14 residues. Written as DNA, the CDR3 is TGTGCCAGCGAGCTAGCGGGAGTTGTCAATGAGCAGTTCTTC. Its protein is CASELAGVVNEQFF.

The chain employs TRBV6-1 and TRBJ1-3; D remains unclear. Germline V CDR1 and CDR2: MNHNS, SASEGT. The V end was cut by 6 bases, the J end by 0 bases, with 6 bases between. CDR3 length: 13 residues. For the CDR3, the DNA is TGTGCCAGCAGAGGCATCTCTGGAAACACCATATATTTT. Translation: CASRGISGNTIYF.

The rearrangement uses TRBV4-1 and TRBJ1-4, with TRBD1 matching 8 bases. Germline loops: CDR1 MGHRA, CDR2 YSYEKL. With 3 bases clipped from V and 0 bases from J, the junction kept 3 bases outside the gene matches. The CDR3 is 16 amino acids. The CDR3 DNA is TGCGCCAGCAGCCAGACAGGGGTAACAACTAATGAAAAACTGTTTTTT. It codes for CASSQTGVTTNEKLFF.

The rearrangement uses TRBV7-9 and TRBJ2-3; 8 bases are a match to TRBD1. The CDR3 runs 16 residues. The germline gives CDR1 SEHNR, CDR2 FQNEAQ (reference sequence). With 4 bases clipped from V and 0 bases from J, the junction kept 6 bases outside the gene matches. CDR3 protein: CASSSTGVFSTDTQYF. In DNA, the CDR3 is TGTGCCAGCAGCTCGACAGGGGTGTTCAGCACAGATACGCAGTATTTT.

This clone was picked up one time. The chain employs TRBV7-9 and TRBJ1-1, with 10 bases aligning to TRBD1. The CDR3 covers 15 residues. Per the germline V gene, CDR1 is SEHNR and CDR2 is FQNEAQ (reference sequence). The J segment lost 6 bases and the V segment lost 5 bases, leaving 9 bases of the junction unmatched. The DNA of the CDR3 is TGTGCCAGCAGCCGCACGGACAGGGGGGCGCCTGAAGCTTTCTTT. As protein: CASSRTDRGAPEAFF.

Here the CDR3 DNA reads TGTGCCAGCAGCTTAGAGAGGGGTTCGGAGACCCAGTACTTC. Residues: CASSLERGSETQYF. V usage is TRBV7-2 and J usage is TRBJ2-5; possibly TRBD1 or TRBD2 for D (5 bases each). The CDR3 is 14 amino acids. V dropped 1 base and J dropped 5 bases, with 11 bases sitting between them. Germline V lookup: CDR1 SGHTA, CDR2 FQGNSA. Full variable domain (rest looked up from reference TRBV7-2 and TRBJ2-5): GAGVSQSPSNKVTEKGKDVELRCDPISGHTALYWYRQSLGQGLEFLIYFQGNSAPDKSGLPSDRFSAERTGGSVSTLTIQRTQQEDSAVYLCASSLERGSETQYFGPGTRLLVL.

This chain uses TRBV29-1 with TRBJ2-3; TRBD2 might be the D (5 bases). CDR3 length: 13 amino acids. Germline values: CDR1 SQVTM, CDR2 ANQGSEA. Deletions cut 3 bases from V and 2 bases from J, with 9 bases between. The CDR3 region is CSVDGGLTDTQYF. CDR3 coding DNA: TGCAGCGTTGACGGCGGGCTCACAGATACGCAGTATTTT.

This clone was picked up a small number of times. The chain joins TRBV5-1 to TRBJ1-6; D might be TRBD1 (5 bases). V was clipped by 4 bases and J by 7 bases, with 12 bases between them. Germline loops: CDR1 SGHRS, CDR2 YFSETQ. The CDR3 extends over 14 amino acids. The CDR3 spells CASSQGRANSPLHF. CDR3 sequence (DNA): TGCGCCAGCAGCCAGGGCAGGGCCAATTCACCCCTCCACTTT.

V is TRBV2 and J is TRBJ1-1, with D maybe TRBD1 (6 bases). The V end lost 2 bases, the J end lost 3 bases, and 16 bases lay between the germline ends. The CDR3 extends over 16 amino acids. Germline CDR1 SNHLY, CDR2 FYNNEI. CDR3 loop: CASSEPQGGWDTEAFF. The CDR3 DNA sequence: TGTGCCAGCAGTGAACCACAGGGCGGGTGGGACACTGAAGCTTTCTTT.

With respect to this clone: Other DNA sequences from this sample encode an identical CDR3 as well. The chain recombines TRBV9 with TRBJ2-5, with 7 bases fitting TRBD2. This CDR3 contains 14 residues. CDR1 and CDR2 from the germline V gene are SGDLS and YYNGEE. The V and J ends lost 1 base and 4 bases, in that order; junction bases with no gene match: 4. For the CDR3, the DNA is TGTGCCAGCAGCGTATCGGGGGGACGAGAGACCCAGTACTTC. It specifies CASSVSGGRETQYF.

The chain employs TRBV30 and TRBJ1-5; 9 positions agree with TRBD1. The V gene's germline CDR1 is GTSNPN and CDR2 SVGIG (reference sequence). CDR3 size: 14 residues. The trim removed 5 bases at V and 7 bases at J, leaving 9 bases unmatched. The CDR3 nucleotides read TGTGCCTGGGGAAAACAGGGGGCACTGCAGCCCCAGCATTTT. Protein: CAWGKQGALQPQHF. Using reference TRBV30 and TRBJ1-5 for the parts outside the CDR3, the full variable domain is SQTIHQWPATLVQPVGSPLSLECTVEGTSNPNLYWYRQAAGRGLQLLFYSVGIGQISSEVPQNLSASRPQDRQFILSSKKLLLSDSGFYLCAWGKQGALQPQHFGDGTRLSIL.

This clone occurred once. The J gene is TRBJ1-4, the V gene TRBV28; no clear D gene. Germline V lookup: CDR1 MDHEN, CDR2 SYDVKM. CDR3 size: 13 residues. V lost 4 bases and J 7 bases, leaving 10 bases between the germline ends. The CDR3 sequence is CASSSGNGEKLFF. CDR3 DNA sequence: TGTGCCAGCAGTTCGGGAAATGGTGAAAAACTGTTTTTT.

This clone was observed once. The V and J genes are TRBV15 and TRBJ2-2; D remains unclear. Germline CDR1 reads LNHNV; CDR2 reads YYDKDF (reference sequence). The CDR3 sequence is 14 residues long. Trimming pared 3 bases from V and 6 bases from J, leaving 11 bases between. CDR3 amino acids: CATSRPAPSGELFF. The CDR3 bases are TGTGCCACCAGCAGGCCCGCCCCGTCCGGGGAGCTGTTTTTT.

This clone was observed once. The chain carries TRBV29-1 and TRBJ2-7; the D is unclear. V lost 6 bases, J lost 2 bases, and 8 bases lay in between. This CDR3 comprises 11 residues. Germline values: CDR1 SQVTM, CDR2 ANQGSEA. The CDR3 spells CSVLETYEQYF. CDR3 bases: TGCAGCGTCCTCGAAACCTACGAGCAGTACTTC.

This chain links TRBV10-3 with TRBJ2-7, with D perhaps being TRBD1 or TRBD2 (5 bases each). The germline gives CDR1 ENHRY, CDR2 SYGVKD. Trimming removed 2 bases from V and 2 bases from J, with 10 bases in between. CDR3 length: 14 residues. CDR3 amino acids: CAISETQGPYEQYF. DNA of the CDR3: TGTGCCATCAGTGAGACCCAGGGACCCTACGAGCAGTACTTC.